The TCR beta chain described here comes from a study of CXCR3-negative and CXCR3-positive naive CD8 T cells. General study results and limits: Researchers report that CXCR3-positive naive cells carry more hydrophobic TRB CDR3s than CXCR3-negative naive cells. In both naive subsets diversity was comparably high, whereas memory CD8+ cells showed much lower diversity. In naive cells, CXCR3-negative and CXCR3-positive subsets had similar TRBV-TRBJ usage; memory cells differed.

The CDR3 length is 12 residues. CDR1 is LGHNA, CDR2 YNFKEQ, per germline. For this clonotype: Its antigen is as yet unknown.

Each TRB cDNA library was prepared by 5' RACE (with UMI labels). Following a re-call of the 5' RACE reads, TCRdb has one entry per CDR3 protein and lacks DNA. Recorded for this sample: approximately 96,000 distinct CDR3 sequences. The sequence derives from a human donor in good health. Some clones in this sample may be carry-over from other donors' samples. The sequenced sample was naive CXCR3+ CD8+ T cells from blood. The subset: CD45RO-CCR7+CD27+CD95- naive CD8+ T cells expressing CXCR3 (TNR3+). The chain recombines TRBV4-2 with TRBJ1-1. The CDR3 here is CASSHGNTEAFF.